Listed below are T cell receptor beta chains from one sample, sequenced in a study of breast tumors, draining lymph nodes, adjacent tissues. TCRdb re-analysed the multiplex PCR reads in MiXCR, keeping a single row per CDR3 protein. The sample includes approximately 280,000 distinct CDR3 sequences, 30% of them seen just once. Sequencing was performed on axillary lymph node tissue. These TCRs come from a female donor with breast cancer. Some clones in this sample may be carry-over from other donors' samples. The CDR3 runs from the conserved cysteine through the conserved F or W. A D gene is named only where the DNA matches it firmly. The size entry is marked missing in some rows and otherwise reads once, few, many or a size class.

TRBJ2-4,many,TRBV15,TRBD1,TGTGCCACCAGCAGTCTCTTCGGGACAGGGGTGGACATTCAGTACTTC,CATSSLFGTGVDIQYF
TRBJ1-4,many,TRBV20-1,.,TGCAGTGCTAGCAGGGGTTCGGGGGCTAATGAAAAACTGTTTTTT,CSASRGSGANEKLFF
TRBJ2-5,few,TRBV5-5,TRBD1,TGTGCCAGCAGCCAACCGACAGGGGGCTATCCTTGGACCCAGTACTTC,CASSQPTGGYPWTQYF
TRBJ2-2,many,TRBV19,TRBD2,TGTGCCAGCCAGACTAGCGAATACACCGGGGAGCTGTTTTTT,CASQTSEYTGELFF
TRBJ2-1,once,TRBV10-3,TRBD2,TGTGCCATCAGGGATGGGACTAGCGGGAGTAGGTACAGCGAGCAGTTCTTC,CAIRDGTSGSRYSEQFF
TRBJ1-2,.,TRBV15,TRBD1,TGTGCTACAGCGACAGGGAGGGACTATGGCTACACCTTC,CATATGRDYGYTF
TRBJ2-3,many,TRBV4-2,TRBD2,TGTGCCAGCAGCCAAGATGGGTCGGCGGGAGGGGGGGTGTTTACAGATACGCAGTATTTT,CASSQDGSAGGGVFTDTQYF
TRBJ1-6,.,TRBV30,TRBD1,TGTGCCTGGGGAAACAGGGGGCGTGAGACTTCACCCCTCCACTTT,CAWGNRGRETSPLHF
TRBJ1-2,.,TRBV5-6,.,TGTGCCAGCAGCTTGGGGTTCAGCTTCTATGGCTACACCTTC,CASSLGFSFYGYTF
TRBJ2-5,many,TRBV5-8,TRBD2,TGTGCCAGCAGTATACTAGCGGGAGGGCCGGAGACCCAGTACTTC,CASSILAGGPETQYF
TRBJ2-7,many,TRBV7-2,.,TGTGCCAGCAGCTTATACAGGAGGGACTACGAGCAGTACTTC,CASSLYRRDYEQYF
TRBJ2-1,many,TRBV12-3/TRBV12-4,TRBD1,TGTGCCAGCAGTCCCGGACAGGCGCCGTTCTTC,CASSPGQAPFF
TRBJ1-5,few,TRBV27,.,TGTGCCAGCAGACGAACCGGGACGGCAGCTTATAGCAATCAGCCCCAGCATTTT,CASRRTGTAAYSNQPQHF
TRBJ2-5,many,TRBV11-3,.,TGTGCCAGCAGCTTAGGGTCAGGTGGCCAAGAGACCCAGTACTTC,CASSLGSGGQETQYF
TRBJ1-1,.,TRBV7-8,.,TGTGCCAGCAGCTTAGTACTAGACACTGAAGCTTTCTTT,CASSLVLDTEAFF
TRBJ2-1,.,TRBV11-2,TRBD2,TGTGCCAGCAGTTTCGGGACTAGCGGGAGCTCCTACAATGAGCAGTTCTTC,CASSFGTSGSSYNEQFF
TRBJ2-7,many,TRBV15,.,TGTGCCACCAGCAGAGTAGGCGGGAACTACGAGCAGTACTTC,CATSRVGGNYEQYF
TRBJ2-7,.,TRBV6-2/TRBV6-3,TRBD1,TGTGCCAGCAGTCACGGCGAGGGACAGGGGCTCCACGAGCAGTACTTC,CASSHGEGQGLHEQYF
TRBJ1-2,many,TRBV15,TRBD1,TGTGCCACCAGCAGAGATTCCCCAGGGGGCGGCTATGGCTACACCTTC,CATSRDSPGGGYGYTF
TRBJ2-1,many,TRBV9,.,TGTGCCAGCAGCCACATAGCTATGGATCGGGCTAATGAGCAGTTCTTC,CASSHIAMDRANEQFF
TRBJ1-5,.,TRBV13,.,TGTGCCAGCAGCTTAAGGCAGGGCAATCAGCCCCAGCATTTT,CASSLRQGNQPQHF
TRBJ1-2,many,TRBV4-3,TRBD1,TGCGCCAGCAGCCAAGCCCGGACAGGGGGTAGGGGCTACACCTTC,CASSQARTGGRGYTF
TRBJ2-7,many,TRBV4-3,.,TGCGCCAGCAGCCAAGGATACAGGGCGGGTCACGAGCAGTACTTC,CASSQGYRAGHEQYF
TRBJ2-1,.,TRBV30,.,TGTGCCTGGAGTAGACGAATTAATGGGCAGTTCTTC,CAWSRRINGQFF
TRBJ2-1,.,TRBV7-2,.,TGTGCCAGCAGCCCATGGGGACTGGCGGGACGGACCGACAATGAGCAGCTCTTC,CASSPWGLAGRTDNEQLF
TRBJ2-5,once,TRBV9,TRBD2,TGTGCCAGCAGCGTAGGGGGGGGAGGTTGGGAGACCCAGTACTTC,CASSVGGGGWETQYF
TRBJ1-2,.,TRBV27,.,TGTGCCAGCAGTTTAGGAGGATCTAACTATGGCTACACCTTC,CASSLGGSNYGYTF
TRBJ2-7,many,TRBV14,TRBD2,TGTGCCAGCAGCATGGGACTAGCGGGAGTGAGTTACGAGCAGTACTTC,CASSMGLAGVSYEQYF
TRBJ2-7,many,TRBV20-1,TRBD2,TGCAGTGCTAGACCCCCGTGGGGCGGGAGCTCCTACGAGCAGTACTTC,CSARPPWGGSSYEQYF
TRBJ2-7,many,TRBV9,.,TGTGCCAGCAGCGTAGATCCAGGGTTGATCTACGAGCAGTACTTC,CASSVDPGLIYEQYF
TRBJ2-6,many,TRBV6-2/TRBV6-3,TRBD1,TGTGCCAGCAGACGAGGACAGGGCGGTTTGACTGGGGCCAACGTCCTGACTTTC,CASRRGQGGLTGANVLTF
TRBJ2-1,many,TRBV7-8,TRBD2,TGTGCCAGCAGCTATAGGACTAGCGGATTAAATGAGCAGTTCTTC,CASSYRTSGLNEQFF
TRBJ1-5,many,TRBV5-4,.,TGTGCCAGCAGCTTAGCCGGGGATCAGCCCCAGCATTTT,CASSLAGDQPQHF
TRBJ2-7,.,TRBV5-4,TRBD1,TGTGCCAGCAGCTCTGACAGGGGGCGGGAGCAGTACTTC,CASSSDRGREQYF
TRBJ1-5,many,TRBV7-2,.,TGTGCCAGCAGCTTAGAGGGGGATCAGCCCCAGCATTTT,CASSLEGDQPQHF